The present T cell receptor (beta chain) was sequenced within a study of blood T cell repertoires in COVID-19. Turning to the study itself: T cells, B-cell-depleted T cells, or PBMCs provided the cDNA or gDNA that served as material.

The study recruited people aged 18 to 89 years across approximately 24 US areas. Participant-reported clinical history was the basis for cohort assignment. This CDR3 comprises 13 residues. V lost 4 bases and J 4 bases, leaving 10 bases between the germline ends. Germline V CDR1 and CDR2: MGHDK, SYGVNS. Source study methods: It was from reference gene primer amplification that nucleated cell counts were estimated. Produced via immunoSEQ multiplex PCR; TCRdb's table is partial and in-frame only. V and J calls and clone size come straight from that table; D and trimming were deduced from the DNA. Among about 350,000 clones listed, 70% to 90% were seen once.

What was sequenced was PBMCs or T cells enriched from blood (not recorded which). The receptor comes from a woman in her 30s who had recovered from COVID-19. This chain links TRBV25-1 with TRBJ1-2, with D tentatively TRBD1 (5 bases). CDR3 loop: CASSAGTSYGYTF. CDR3 sequence (DNA): TGTGCCAGCAGTGCCGGGACTTCCTATGGCTACACCTTC.